Presented here are 6 T cell receptor beta chains from one specimen sequenced in a study of response to subunit inactivated influenza vaccine. TCRdb processed the RT-PCR reads anew with MiXCR; each CDR3 protein has one entry. In the table there are some 540,000 distinct CDR3 sequences, roughly a quarter of which are singletons. A further study also used this sample, focusing on T cells expressing NK-cell markers. From that study: It was by 5'RACE template switching with UMIs that TCR beta cDNA was made.

The sequencing here drew on CD4+ T cells sorted from PBMCs, taken roughly 12 days after vaccination. The receptors originated from a middle-aged man who received an inactivated influenza vaccine.

This clonotype was seen a handful of times. The CDR3 spells CASSSQGTPETQYF. The CDR3 DNA sequence: TGTGCCAGCAGTTCCCAGGGGACCCCGGAGACCCAGTACTTC. V usage is TRBV28 and J usage is TRBJ2-5; maybe TRBD1 (6 bases). Between the trimmed V and J ends, which lost 4 bases and 5 bases, there was a span of 14 bases. In germline, CDR1 is MDHEN, CDR2 SYDVKM. CDR3 length equals 14 residues.

In its sample, this clonotype was seen a few times. This chain joins TRBV10-3 and TRBJ1-2, with unresolved D. Germline V CDR1 and CDR2: ENHRY, SYGVKD. CDR3 length: 13 amino acids. The V end was cut by 3 bases, the J end by 4 bases, with 9 bases between. CDR3: CAISDPVSYGYTF. CDR3 DNA sequence: TGTGCCATCAGTGATCCAGTTTCCTATGGCTACACCTTC.

This clonotype was seen ten or more times. The junction departs from germline at one end; a sequencing error may be responsible. The chain has TRBV5-1 and TRBJ2-5, with TRBD2 as a possible D gene (5 bases). Germline values: CDR1 SGHRS, CDR2 YFSETQ. The CDR3 is 13 amino acids. CDR3 nucleotide sequence: TGTGCCAGCAGCTTAACCGGGGAGGAGACCCAGTACTTC. This sequence encodes CASSLTGEETQYF.

The rearrangement joins TRBV7-2 to TRBJ1-2; 11 nucleotides align to TRBD1. This CDR3 has 15 residues. The V segment lost 4 bases and the J segment 5 bases; nucleotides outside the gene matches: 6. CDR1 and CDR2 from the germline V gene are SGHTA and FQGNSA. In nucleotides, the CDR3 is TGTGCCAGCAGCTCCGGACAGGGGGCGCATTATGGCTACACCTTC. Its protein product is CASSSGQGAHYGYTF.

This chain connects TRBV29-1 to TRBJ1-1; D may be TRBD1 (5 bases). The CDR3 loop spans 15 amino acids. Germline CDR1 is SQVTM and CDR2 is ANQGSEA. V dropped 6 bases and J dropped 0 bases, with 17 bases sitting between them. As DNA, the CDR3 is TGCAGCGTGAGGGACGGAGGAAATTTGAACACTGAAGCTTTCTTT. As protein: CSVRDGGNLNTEAFF. The full variable domain, completed using reference TRBV29-1 and TRBJ1-1, is SAVISQKPSRDICQRGTSLTIQCQVDSQVTMMFWYRQQPGQSLTLIATANQGSEATYESGFVIDKFPISRPNLTFSTLTVSNMSPEDSSIYLCSVRDGGNLNTEAFFGQGTRLTVV.

Only a few counts were recorded for this clonotype. This chain links TRBV5-1 with TRBJ2-3; weak D call: TRBD2 (5 bases). The germline gives CDR1 SGHRS, CDR2 YFSETQ. This CDR3 contains 15 residues. V lost 0 bases to trimming and J lost 0 bases, with 8 bases between them. DNA for the CDR3: TGCGCCAGCAGCTTGGTGCGGGCAAGCACAGATACGCAGTATTTT. Translated, it gives CASSLVRASTDTQYF.